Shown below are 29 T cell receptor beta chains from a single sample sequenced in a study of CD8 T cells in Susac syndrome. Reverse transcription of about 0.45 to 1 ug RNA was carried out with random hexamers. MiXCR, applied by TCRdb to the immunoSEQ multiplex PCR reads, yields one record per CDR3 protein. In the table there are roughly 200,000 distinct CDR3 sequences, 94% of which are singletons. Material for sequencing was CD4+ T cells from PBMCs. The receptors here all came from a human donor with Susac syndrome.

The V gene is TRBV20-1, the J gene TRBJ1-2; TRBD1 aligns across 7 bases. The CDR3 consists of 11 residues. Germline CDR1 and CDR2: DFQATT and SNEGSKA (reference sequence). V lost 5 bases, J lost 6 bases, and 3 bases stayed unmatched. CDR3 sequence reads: CSAPGGNGYTF. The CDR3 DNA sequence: TGCAGTGCTCCAGGGGGGAATGGCTACACCTTC.

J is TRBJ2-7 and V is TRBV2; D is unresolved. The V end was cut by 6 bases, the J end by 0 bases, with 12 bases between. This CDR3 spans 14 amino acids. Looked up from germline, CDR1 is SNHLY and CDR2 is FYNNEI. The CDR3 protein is CASREQLSSYEQYF. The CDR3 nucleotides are TGTGCCAGCAGGGAACAGTTAAGCTCCTACGAGCAGTACTTC.

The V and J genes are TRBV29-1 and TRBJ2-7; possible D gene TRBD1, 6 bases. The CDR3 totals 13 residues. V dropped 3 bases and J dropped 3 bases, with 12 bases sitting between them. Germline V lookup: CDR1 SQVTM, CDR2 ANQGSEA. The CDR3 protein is CSVEATGSYEQYF. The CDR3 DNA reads TGCAGCGTTGAGGCCACAGGGAGCTACGAGCAGTACTTC.

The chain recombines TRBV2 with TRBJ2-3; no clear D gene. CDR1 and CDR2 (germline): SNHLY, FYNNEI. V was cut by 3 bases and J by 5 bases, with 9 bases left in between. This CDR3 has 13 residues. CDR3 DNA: TGTGCCAGCAGTGAGTACAGCGTAGATACGCAGTATTTT. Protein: CASSEYSVDTQYF.

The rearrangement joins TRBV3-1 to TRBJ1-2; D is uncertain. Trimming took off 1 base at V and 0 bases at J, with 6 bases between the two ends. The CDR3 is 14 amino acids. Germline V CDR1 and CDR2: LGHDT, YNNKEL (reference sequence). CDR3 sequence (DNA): TGTGCCAGCAGCCAAGGGACTCCTAACTATGGCTACACCTTC. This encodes CASSQGTPNYGYTF.

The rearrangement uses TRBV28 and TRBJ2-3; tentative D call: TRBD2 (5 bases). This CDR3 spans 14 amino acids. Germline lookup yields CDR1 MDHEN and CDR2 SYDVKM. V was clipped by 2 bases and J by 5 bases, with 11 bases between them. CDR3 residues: CASSLTGIKDTQYF. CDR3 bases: TGTGCCAGCAGTTTAACGGGGATAAAAGATACGCAGTATTTT.

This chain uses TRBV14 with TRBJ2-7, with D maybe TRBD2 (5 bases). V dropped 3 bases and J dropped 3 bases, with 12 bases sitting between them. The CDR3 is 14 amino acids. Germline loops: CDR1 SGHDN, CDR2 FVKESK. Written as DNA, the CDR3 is TGTGCCAGCAGCCATGGCATCGGGGACTACGAGCAGTACTTC. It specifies CASSHGIGDYEQYF. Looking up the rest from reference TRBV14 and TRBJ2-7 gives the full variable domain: EAGVTQFPSHSVIEKGQTVTLRCDPISGHDNLYWYRRVMGKEIKFLLHFVKESKQDESGMPNNRFLAERTGGTYSTLKVQPAELEDSGVYFCASSHGIGDYEQYFGPGTRLTVT.

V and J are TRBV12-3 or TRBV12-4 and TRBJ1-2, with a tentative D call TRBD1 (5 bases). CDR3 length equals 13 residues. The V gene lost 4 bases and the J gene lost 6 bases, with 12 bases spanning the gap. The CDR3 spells CASSSSTRDGYTF. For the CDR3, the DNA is TGTGCCAGCAGTTCGTCGACCAGGGATGGCTACACCTTC.

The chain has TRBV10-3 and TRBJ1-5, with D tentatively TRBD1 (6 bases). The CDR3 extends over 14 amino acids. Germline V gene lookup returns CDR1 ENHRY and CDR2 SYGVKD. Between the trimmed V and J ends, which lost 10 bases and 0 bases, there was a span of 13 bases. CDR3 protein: CATQGGNSNQPQHF. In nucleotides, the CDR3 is TGTGCCACCCAAGGGGGGAATAGCAATCAGCCCCAGCATTTT.

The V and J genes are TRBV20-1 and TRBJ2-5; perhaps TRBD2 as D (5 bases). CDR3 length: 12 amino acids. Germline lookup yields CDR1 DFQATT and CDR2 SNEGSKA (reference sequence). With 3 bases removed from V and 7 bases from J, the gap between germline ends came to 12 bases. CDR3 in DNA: TGCAGTGCTAGTCCCCAAGAGGGGACCCAGTACTTC. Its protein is CSASPQEGTQYF.

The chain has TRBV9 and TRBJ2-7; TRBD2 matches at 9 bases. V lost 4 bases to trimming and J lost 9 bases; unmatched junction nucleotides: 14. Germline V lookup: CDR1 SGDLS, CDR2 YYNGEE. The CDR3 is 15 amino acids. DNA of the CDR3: TGTGCCAGCAGCCCAACCGGTAGCGGGGGAAACCGGCAGTACTTC. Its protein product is CASSPTGSGGNRQYF.

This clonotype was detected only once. The CDR3, as DNA: TGTGCCAGCAGCGTAGCTGGTGCCCAAACTGCAGATACGCAGTATTTT. Amino acid sequence: CASSVAGAQTADTQYF. The chain couples TRBV9 to TRBJ2-3; D remains unclear. The germline CDR1 and CDR2 sequences are SGDLS and YYNGEE. The CDR3 spans 16 residues. Trimming stripped 0 bases from V and 4 bases from J, with 15 bases between.

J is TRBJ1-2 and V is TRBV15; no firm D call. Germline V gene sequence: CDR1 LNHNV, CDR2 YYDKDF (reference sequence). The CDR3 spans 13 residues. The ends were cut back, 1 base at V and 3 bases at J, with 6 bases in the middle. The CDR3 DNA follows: TGTGCCACCAGCAGAGGCATTGACTATGGCTACACCTTC. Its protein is CATSRGIDYGYTF. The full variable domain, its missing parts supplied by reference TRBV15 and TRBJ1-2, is DAMVIQNPRYQVTQFGKPVTLSCSQTLNHNVMYWYQQKSSQAPKLLFHYYDKDFNNEADTPDNFQSRRPNTSFCFLDIRSPGLGDTAMYLCATSRGIDYGYTFGSGTRLTVV.

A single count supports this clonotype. This chain's CDR3 is CAIREDARTNNEQFF. The DNA of the CDR3 is TGTGCCATCAGGGAAGACGCGCGCACCAACAATGAGCAGTTCTTC. The gene calls are TRBV10-3 and TRBJ2-1; D remains ambiguous. The CDR3 is 15 residues long. In germline, CDR1 is ENHRY, CDR2 SYGVKD. The V gene lost 6 bases and the J gene lost 5 bases, with 17 bases spanning the gap.

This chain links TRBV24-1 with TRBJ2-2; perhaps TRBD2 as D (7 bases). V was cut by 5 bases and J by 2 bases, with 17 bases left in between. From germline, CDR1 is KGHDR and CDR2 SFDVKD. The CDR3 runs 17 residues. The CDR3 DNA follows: TGTGCCACCAGTGGTCCTTCGGGGGGCCAAAACACCGGGGAGCTGTTTTTT. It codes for CATSGPSGGQNTGELFF.

The CDR3 sequence: CSVGNRDYGYTF. DNA for the CDR3: TGCAGCGTTGGCAACAGGGACTATGGCTACACCTTC. The genes are TRBV29-1 and TRBJ1-2; D is perhaps TRBD1 (6 bases). Trimming left V 4 bases short and J 3 bases short, with 9 bases between. CDR1 is SQVTM and CDR2 is ANQGSEA in the germline V gene. This CDR3 region has 12 residues.

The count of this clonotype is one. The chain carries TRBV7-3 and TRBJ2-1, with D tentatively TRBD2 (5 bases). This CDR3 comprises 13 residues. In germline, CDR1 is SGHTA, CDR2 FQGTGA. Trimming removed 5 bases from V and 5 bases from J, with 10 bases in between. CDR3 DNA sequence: TGTGCCAGCAGCGAACCCGGGAACAATGAGCAGTTCTTC. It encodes CASSEPGNNEQFF.

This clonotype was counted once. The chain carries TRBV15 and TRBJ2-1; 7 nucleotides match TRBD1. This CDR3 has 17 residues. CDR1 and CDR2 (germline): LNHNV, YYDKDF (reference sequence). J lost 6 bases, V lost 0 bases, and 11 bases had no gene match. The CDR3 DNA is TGTGCCACCAGCAGAGACCAAGCAGGGGGTTTGGTCAATGAGCAGTTCTTC. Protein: CATSRDQAGGLVNEQFF. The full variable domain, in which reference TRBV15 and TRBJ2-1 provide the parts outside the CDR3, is DAMVIQNPRYQVTQFGKPVTLSCSQTLNHNVMYWYQQKSSQAPKLLFHYYDKDFNNEADTPDNFQSRRPNTSFCFLDIRSPGLGDTAMYLCATSRDQAGGLVNEQFFGPGTRLTVL.

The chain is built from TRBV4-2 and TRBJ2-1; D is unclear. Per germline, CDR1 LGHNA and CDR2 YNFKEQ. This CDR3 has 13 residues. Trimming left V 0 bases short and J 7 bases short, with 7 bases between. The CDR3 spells CASSQDDQNEQFF. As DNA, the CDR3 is TGTGCCAGCAGCCAAGACGACCAGAATGAGCAGTTCTTC.

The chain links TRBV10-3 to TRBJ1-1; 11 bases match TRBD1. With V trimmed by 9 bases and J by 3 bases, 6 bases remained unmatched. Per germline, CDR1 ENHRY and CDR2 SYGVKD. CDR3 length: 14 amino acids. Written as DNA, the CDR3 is TGTGCCATTAGAGGACAGGGGGCGGACACTGAAGCTTTCTTT. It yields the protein CAIRGQGADTEAFF.

In DNA form, the CDR3 reads TGTGCCAGCAGTTACGCACGGGGGGGCACAGATACGCAGTATTTT. It specifies CASSYARGGTDTQYF. The gene calls are TRBV6-5 and TRBJ2-3, with 7 bases aligning to TRBD2. V was pared by 2 bases and J by 1 base, with 3 bases of the junction left unmatched. The CDR3 is 15 amino acids. Germline V gene lookup returns CDR1 MNHEY and CDR2 SVGAGI.

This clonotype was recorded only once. The CDR3 DNA is TGTGCCAGTAGCACTGGACAACCCACCGGGGAGCTGTTTTTT. It yields the protein CASSTGQPTGELFF. The V gene is TRBV19, the J gene TRBJ2-2; a possible D gene is TRBD1 (5 bases). Trimming took off 6 bases at V and 4 bases at J, with 12 bases between the two ends. The CDR3 extends over 14 amino acids. Germline loops: CDR1 LNHDA, CDR2 SQIVND (reference sequence). The full variable domain, with the rest looked up from reference TRBV19 and TRBJ2-2, is DGGITQSPKYLFRKEGQNVTLSCEQNLNHDAMYWYRQDPGQGLRLIYYSQIVNDFQKGDIAEGYSVSREKKESFPLTVTSAQKNPTAFYLCASSTGQPTGELFFGEGSRLTVL.

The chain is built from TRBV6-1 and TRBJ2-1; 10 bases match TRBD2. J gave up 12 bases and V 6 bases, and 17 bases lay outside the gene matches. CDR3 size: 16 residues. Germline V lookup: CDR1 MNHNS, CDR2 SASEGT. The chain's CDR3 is CASSQGGTAGGPLQFF. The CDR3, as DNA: TGTGCCAGCAGCCAGGGGGGAACAGCGGGGGGGCCGTTGCAGTTCTTC.

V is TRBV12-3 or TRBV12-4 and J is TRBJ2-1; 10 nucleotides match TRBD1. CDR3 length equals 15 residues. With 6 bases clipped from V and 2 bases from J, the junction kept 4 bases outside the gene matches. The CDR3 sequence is CASRSGTGAYNEQFF. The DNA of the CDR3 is TGTGCCAGCAGGTCCGGGACAGGGGCCTACAATGAGCAGTTCTTC.

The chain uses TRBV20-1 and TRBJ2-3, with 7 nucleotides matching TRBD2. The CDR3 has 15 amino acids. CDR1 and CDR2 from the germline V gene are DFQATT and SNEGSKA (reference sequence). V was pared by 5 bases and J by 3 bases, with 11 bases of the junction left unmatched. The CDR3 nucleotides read TGCAGTGCTCAGGAAGGGCTAGCGGCAACAGATACGCAGTATTTT. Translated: CSAQEGLAATDTQYF.

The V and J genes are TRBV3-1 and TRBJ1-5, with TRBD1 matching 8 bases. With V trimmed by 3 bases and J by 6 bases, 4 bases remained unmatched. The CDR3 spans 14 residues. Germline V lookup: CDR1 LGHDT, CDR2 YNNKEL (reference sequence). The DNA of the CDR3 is TGTGCCAGCAGCCAGGGGACAGGTGGTCAGCCCCAGCATTTT. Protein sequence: CASSQGTGGQPQHF. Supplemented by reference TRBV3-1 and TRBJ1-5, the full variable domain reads DTAVSQTPKYLVTQMGNDKSIKCEQNLGHDTMYWYKQDSKKFLKIMFSYNNKELIINETVPNRFSPKSPDKAHLNLHINSLELGDSAVYFCASSQGTGGQPQHFGDGTRLSIL.

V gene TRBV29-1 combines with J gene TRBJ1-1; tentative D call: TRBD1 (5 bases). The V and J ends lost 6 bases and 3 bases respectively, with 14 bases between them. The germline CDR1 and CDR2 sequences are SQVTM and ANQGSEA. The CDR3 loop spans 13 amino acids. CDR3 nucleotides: TGCAGCGTCGCTAATAGACAGCACACTGAAGCTTTCTTT. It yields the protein CSVANRQHTEAFF. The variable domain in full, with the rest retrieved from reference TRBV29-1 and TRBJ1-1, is SAVISQKPSRDICQRGTSLTIQCQVDSQVTMMFWYRQQPGQSLTLIATANQGSEATYESGFVIDKFPISRPNLTFSTLTVSNMSPEDSSIYLCSVANRQHTEAFFGQGTRLTVV.

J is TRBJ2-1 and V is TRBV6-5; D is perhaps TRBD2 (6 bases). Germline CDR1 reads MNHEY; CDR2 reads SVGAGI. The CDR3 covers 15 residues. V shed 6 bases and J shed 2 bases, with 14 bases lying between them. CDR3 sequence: CASSPGGSPYNEQFF. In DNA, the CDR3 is TGTGCCAGCAGCCCTGGAGGGTCTCCCTACAATGAGCAGTTCTTC.

The CDR3 here is CASSPSGRPQETQYF. The DNA for the CDR3 is TGTGCCAGCAGTCCCAGCGGGAGGCCTCAAGAGACCCAGTACTTC. The chain employs TRBV9 and TRBJ2-5; 9 nucleotides line up with TRBD2. This CDR3 contains 15 residues. CDR1 is SGDLS, CDR2 YYNGEE, per germline. Trimming removed 5 bases from V and 2 bases from J; junction bases left unmatched: 7. The complete variable domain, with remaining parts taken from reference TRBV9 and TRBJ2-5, reads DSGVTQTPKHLITATGQRVTLRCSPRSGDLSVYWYQQSLDQGLQFLIQYYNGEERAKGNILERFSAQQFPDLHSELNLSSLELGDSALYFCASSPSGRPQETQYFGPGTRLLVL.